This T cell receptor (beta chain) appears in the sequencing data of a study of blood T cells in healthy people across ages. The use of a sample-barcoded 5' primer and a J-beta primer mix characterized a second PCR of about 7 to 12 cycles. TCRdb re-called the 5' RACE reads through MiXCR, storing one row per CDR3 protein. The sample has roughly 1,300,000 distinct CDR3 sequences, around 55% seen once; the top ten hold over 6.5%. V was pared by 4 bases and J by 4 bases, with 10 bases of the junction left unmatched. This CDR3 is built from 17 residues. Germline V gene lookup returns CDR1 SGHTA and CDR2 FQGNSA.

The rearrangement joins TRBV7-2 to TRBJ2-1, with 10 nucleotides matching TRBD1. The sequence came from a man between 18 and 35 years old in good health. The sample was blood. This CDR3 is CASSSGTGDPNYNEQFF. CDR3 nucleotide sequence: TGTGCCAGCAGCTCCGGGACAGGGGACCCGAATTACAATGAGCAGTTCTTC.